The next 19 T cell receptor beta chains were all read from a single sample in a study of beta chain features in type 1 diabetes. Study-wide results and limits: Type 1 diabetes patients had TCRB CDR3s that were shorter (moderately but significantly so) in all four CD4+ subsets.

Which antigens these TCRs recognize remains unknown. Every bit of the isolated RNA underwent reverse transcription, so sequencing read expressed TCRB transcripts. Sequenced by immunoSEQ multiplex PCR; TCRdb stores in-frame clones only, minus some. The data hold some 200,000 clones, with around 16% observed a single time. The specimen was naive CD4+ T cells from blood. The source of these receptors is a man aged 25 to 45 with type 1 diabetes.

The V gene is TRBV4-3, the J gene TRBJ2-4, with no clear D. Trimming took off 0 bases at V and 6 bases at J, with 12 bases between the two ends. The CDR3 covers 15 residues. Germline V gene sequence: CDR1 LGHNA, CDR2 YSLEER. The CDR3 here is CASSQELGTGNIQYF. The CDR3 DNA sequence: TGCGCCAGCAGCCAAGAGTTGGGAACTGGAAACATTCAGTACTTC.

The V and J genes are TRBV27 and TRBJ2-5; D is unclear. Germline-derived CDR1 and CDR2 are MNHEY and SMNVEV (reference sequence). With 3 bases removed from V and 9 bases from J, the gap between germline ends came to 14 bases. The CDR3 totals 13 residues. The CDR3 is CASSLDPRTAQYF. The DNA of the CDR3 is TGTGCCAGCAGTTTGGACCCTCGAACTGCCCAGTACTTC.

The chain uses TRBV5-4 and TRBJ2-7; TRBD2 matches at 13 bases. The CDR3 extends over 16 amino acids. The V gene end was trimmed by 4 bases and the J gene end by 2 bases; junction bases not matched to a gene: 6. The germline V gene encodes CDR1 SGHNT and CDR2 YYREEE (reference sequence). For the CDR3, the DNA is TGTGCCAGCAGCGCACAACTAGCGGGAGGGCCCTACGAGCAGTACTTC. This gives the protein CASSAQLAGGPYEQYF.

The gene calls are TRBV6-4 and TRBJ1-2, with D possibly TRBD1 on 5 matching bases. Trimming left V 2 bases short and J 8 bases short, with 15 bases between. The CDR3 totals 14 residues. Per germline, CDR1 MRHNA and CDR2 SNTAGT. CDR3: CASSDRGGAGGYTF. As DNA, the CDR3 is TGTGCCAGCAGTGACAGGGGAGGAGCCGGAGGCTACACCTTC.

This clone was counted between two and nine times. The V and J genes are TRBV10-3 and TRBJ2-3; D gene uncertain. The V end was cut by 5 bases, the J end by 2 bases, with 2 bases between. The CDR3 totals 11 residues. CDR1 ENHRY and CDR2 SYGVKD come from the germline V gene. This chain's CDR3 is CAISLTDTQYF. CDR3 nucleotides: TGTGCCATCAGTCTCACAGATACGCAGTATTTT.

This clone has only a few counts. V usage is TRBV7-2 and J usage is TRBJ2-1; D gene ambiguous. Trimming took 1 base from V and 7 from J, leaving 11 bases between them. CDR3 length: 14 residues. The germline V gene has CDR1 SGHTA and CDR2 FQGNSA. The CDR3 is CASSLVREVNEQFF. Written as DNA, the CDR3 is TGTGCCAGCAGCTTAGTTAGGGAAGTGAATGAGCAGTTCTTC.

The sample holds a few counts of this clone. The J gene is TRBJ2-7, the V gene TRBV6-5; TRBD1 agrees at 8 bases. Germline CDR1 and CDR2: MNHEY and SVGAGI. CDR3 length: 14 residues. Trimming cost V 5 bases and J 0 bases; bases outside gene matches: 3. CDR3 sequence: CASSRQGSSYEQYF. In DNA form, the CDR3 reads TGTGCCAGCAGTCGACAGGGGAGCTCCTACGAGCAGTACTTC.

V usage is TRBV29-1 and J usage is TRBJ2-2; D not resolved. Per the germline V gene, CDR1 is SQVTM and CDR2 is ANQGSEA. The V end lost 7 bases, the J end lost 2 bases, and 17 bases lay between the germline ends. CDR3 length: 15 amino acids. CDR3 protein: CSARATNANTGELFF. CDR3 bases: TGCAGCGCTCGCGCGACCAACGCTAACACCGGGGAGCTGTTTTTT.

This clone was seen a handful of times. The genes are TRBV21-1 and TRBJ2-7. TRBV21-1 is classified as a pseudogene. This CDR3 contains 16 residues. The CDR3 region is CASSKRGQWDSYEQYF. CDR3 sequence (DNA): TGTGCCAGCAGCAAGCGTGGCCAATGGGACTCCTACGAGCAGTACTTC.

The V call is TRBV30, the J call TRBJ2-7, with 7 positions matching TRBD1. V trimming: 8 bases; J trimming: 5 bases; junction bases outside the gene matches: 15. The germline CDR1 and CDR2 sequences are GTSNPN and SVGIG (reference sequence). The CDR3 runs 14 residues. CDR3 DNA: TGTGCCCTATCGCGGACAGGTGTGTACCACGAGCAGTACTTC. This codes for CALSRTGVYHEQYF.

This chain joins TRBV9 and TRBJ2-1; D may be TRBD1 or TRBD2 (5 bases each). Trimming took off 2 bases at V and 0 bases at J, with 12 bases between the two ends. CDR1 SGDLS and CDR2 YYNGEE come from the germline V gene. This CDR3 has 16 residues. In DNA, the CDR3 is TGTGCCAGCAGCGTTTCCGGGGCGGGCTCCTACAATGAGCAGTTCTTC. It encodes CASSVSGAGSYNEQFF.

This clone was observed a handful of times. The genes are TRBV7-9 and TRBJ2-5; no firm D call. The CDR3 totals 13 residues. The germline CDR1 and CDR2 sequences are SEHNR and FQNEAQ (reference sequence). Deletions cut 5 bases from V and 1 base from J, with 8 bases between. In DNA, the CDR3 is TGTGCCAGCAGCCGGGTCGTCCAAGAGACCCAGTACTTC. Translated: CASSRVVQETQYF.

This clone occurred a few times. This rearrangement joins TRBV7-9 to TRBJ2-7; a weak D match, TRBD2 (5 bases). The germline V gene has CDR1 SEHNR and CDR2 FQNEAQ (reference sequence). The CDR3 covers 14 residues. V shed 5 bases and J shed 0 bases, with 11 bases lying between them. The CDR3 reads CASSPQTNSYEQYF. Written as DNA, the CDR3 is TGTGCCAGCAGCCCTCAGACTAACTCCTACGAGCAGTACTTC.

This clone turned up a few times. J is TRBJ2-7 and V is TRBV25-1; TRBD2 matches at 7 bases. Germline values: CDR1 MGHDK, CDR2 SYGVNS. V shed 6 bases and J 6 bases; nucleotides not matched to a gene: 11. CDR3 size: 14 residues. The CDR3 coding sequence is TGTGCCAGCAGGATGGGGGGGACCATGGCCGAGCAGTACTTC. It translates to CASRMGGTMAEQYF.

This rearrangement joins TRBV10-3 to TRBJ2-7, with 8 nucleotides matching TRBD1. Germline CDR1 and CDR2: ENHRY and SYGVKD. There are 14 residues in the CDR3. V lost 2 bases and J lost 3; bases outside the gene matches: 3. This CDR3 is CAISERGQGYEQYF. The CDR3 nucleotides read TGTGCCATCAGTGAGCGTGGACAGGGCTACGAGCAGTACTTC.

The chain recombines TRBV4-1 with TRBJ2-7, with D possibly being TRBD1 (6 bases). This CDR3 has 13 amino acids. V gave up 4 bases and J gave up 11 bases, with 18 bases separating them. Germline V gives CDR1 MGHRA, CDR2 YSYEKL. CDR3 in DNA: TGCGCCAGCAGCCCCGATCCCAGGACAGAAAAGTACTTC. Its protein is CASSPDPRTEKYF.

A remark on this clone: Other DNA sequences of this sample code for an identical CDR3. The chain recombines TRBV2 with TRBJ1-2; 7 bases map to TRBD1. This CDR3 has 12 residues. Germline loops: CDR1 SNHLY, CDR2 FYNNEI. After removal of 8 bases from V and 4 bases from J, the junction contained 4 bases not matched to a gene. In nucleotides, the CDR3 is TGTGCCAGCTCGGACAGGAGCTATGGCTACACCTTC. It yields the protein CASSDRSYGYTF.

This clone has only a few counts. This chain uses TRBV7-9 with TRBJ2-3; D may be TRBD1 (5 bases). The CDR3 is made up of 16 amino acids. Germline V gene lookup returns CDR1 SEHNR and CDR2 FQNEAQ (reference sequence). With 0 bases removed from V and 4 bases from J, the gap between germline ends came to 14 bases. The chain's CDR3 is CASSLAPGILADTQYF. In nucleotides, the CDR3 is TGTGCCAGCAGCTTAGCCCCAGGGATCCTCGCAGATACGCAGTATTTT.

The chain carries TRBV11-2 and TRBJ2-2, with a tentative D call TRBD2 (5 bases). Trimming cost V 5 bases and J 0 bases, with 10 bases left between them. Per the germline V gene, CDR1 is SGHAT and CDR2 is FQNNGV. The CDR3 is 15 residues long. The CDR3 reads CASSPNGANTGELFF. The CDR3 nucleotides are TGTGCCAGCAGCCCGAACGGGGCGAACACCGGGGAGCTGTTTTTT. Filled out from reference TRBV11-2 and TRBJ2-2, the complete variable domain reads EAGVAQSPRYKIIEKRQSVAFWCNPISGHATLYWYQQILGQGPKLLIQFQNNGVVDDSQLPKDRFSAERLKGVDSTLKIQPAKLEDSAVYLCASSPNGANTGELFFGEGSRLTVL.